This TCR beta chain stems from a study of graft-versus-host responses after intestinal transplantation. Study context: Recipients had multivisceral, liver-intestinal, or isolated intestinal transplants. Every recipient underwent anti-thymocyte globulin induction, then tacrolimus and steroids for approximately 3 years.

Data came from immunoSEQ multiplex PCR; TCRdb stores just in-frame clones and leaves some out. The table has more than 90,000 clones, 85% to 95% seen once; the top ten hold 0.2% to 0.25%. Study results and limitations: GvH clones were identified in recipient marrow, with some first appearing in ileum or blood. Early HvG declines after transplant were associated with peak circulating GvH clone levels.

On this clone itself: The antigen is unknown.

The CDR3 is 11 residues long. Trimming cost V 4 bases and J 10 bases; bases outside gene matches: 4. Germline V gene sequence: CDR1 MNHEY, CDR2 SVGAGI. The clonotype was recovered from a human donor who was the organ donor for an intestinal transplant. The material sequenced was unstimulated CD4+ T cells sorted from spleen or lymph node cells, taken before transplant. This chain uses TRBV6-5 with TRBJ2-7, with 7 bases identical to TRBD1. The chain's CDR3 is CASSLDRSQYF. CDR3 nucleotides: TGTGCCAGCAGTTTGGACAGGAGTCAGTACTTC.